The rows below give T cell receptor beta chains drawn from one sample of a study of blood T cell repertoires in COVID-19. Libraries were prepared by immunoSEQ multiplex PCR; TCRdb keeps only in-frame clonotypes and omits some of them. The data show roughly 50,000 clones, 90% seen once. Sample: peripheral blood. These TCRs come from a woman aged 40-49 years with active COVID-19. CDR3s include the opening cysteine and the closing phenylalanine or tryptophan. A D gene is named only where the DNA matches it firmly. Some rows have no size entry. The others give once, few or many, or a class for an expanded clone.

v_call: TRBV5-1; d_call: -; clone_size: -; j_call: TRBJ2-5; cdr3_nt: TGCGCCAGCAGCTTGGGTGAGGGGGTGCAAGAGACCCAGTACTTC; cdr3_aa: CASSLGEGVQETQYF
v_call: TRBV3-1/TRBV3-2; d_call: TRBD1; clone_size: -; j_call: TRBJ1-1; cdr3_nt: TGTGCCAGCAGCCGTGGACAGGACACTGAAGCTTTCTTT; cdr3_aa: CASSRGQDTEAFF
v_call: TRBV5-4; d_call: TRBD1; clone_size: few; j_call: TRBJ1-4; cdr3_nt: TGTGCCAGCAGCTTGGAGGCAGGGGGCGCGGGTGAAAAACTGTTTTTT; cdr3_aa: CASSLEAGGAGEKLFF
v_call: TRBV5-4; d_call: TRBD2; clone_size: -; j_call: TRBJ2-2; cdr3_nt: TGTGCCAGCAGCTTCCCGCCGGGACTACCTACCGGGGAGCTGTTTTTT; cdr3_aa: CASSFPPGLPTGELFF
v_call: TRBV6-5; d_call: TRBD2; clone_size: -; j_call: TRBJ2-5; cdr3_nt: TGTGCCAGCAGCAGGGGCGGGGGGGATAAGACCCAGTACTTC; cdr3_aa: CASSRGGGDKTQYF
v_call: TRBV11-3; d_call: -; clone_size: -; j_call: TRBJ1-4; cdr3_nt: TGTGCCAGCAGCTTCCTTAATGAAAAACTGTTTTTT; cdr3_aa: CASSFLNEKLFF
v_call: TRBV9; d_call: TRBD1; clone_size: -; j_call: TRBJ1-1; cdr3_nt: TGTGCCAGCAGCGTAACGACAGGGGTAAACACTGAAGCTTTCTTT; cdr3_aa: CASSVTTGVNTEAFF
v_call: TRBV7-7; d_call: -; clone_size: -; j_call: TRBJ2-5; cdr3_nt: TGTGCTAGCAGCCCCACGGGACTCCAAGAGACCCAGTACTTC; cdr3_aa: CASSPTGLQETQYF
v_call: TRBV5-6; d_call: -; clone_size: -; j_call: TRBJ2-3; cdr3_nt: TGTGCCAGCAGCTTGGGGCTAGCGTACACAGATACGCAGTATTTT; cdr3_aa: CASSLGLAYTDTQYF
v_call: TRBV5-1; d_call: TRBD1; clone_size: once; j_call: TRBJ1-1; cdr3_nt: TGCGCCAGCAGCTTGGACAGGGGGCTTAACACTGAAGCTTTCTTT; cdr3_aa: CASSLDRGLNTEAFF
v_call: TRBV3-1/TRBV3-2; d_call: TRBD1; clone_size: few; j_call: TRBJ1-6; cdr3_nt: TGTGCCAGCAGCCAACCCCGGACAGGGGGTAGATCACCCCTCCACTTT; cdr3_aa: CASSQPRTGGRSPLHF